These 20 T cell receptor beta chains came from one sample sequenced in a study of B cell selection in AIRE deficiency. Here immunoSEQ multiplex PCR was the method, and the copy in TCRdb shows in-frame clones only, minus some. The table has approximately 24,000 clones, about nine tenths seen once. Sorted regulatory T cells were CD4-positive, CD25-high and CD127-low or negative. Sequencing was performed on CD4+CD25+ Tregs sorted from PBMCs. Receptors originate from a human donor in good health.

The chain carries TRBV5-1 and TRBJ1-3; D uncertain. V lost 5 bases and J lost 2, with 8 bases in between. The germline CDR1 and CDR2 sequences are SGHRS and YFSETQ. The CDR3 is 13 residues long. CDR3 nucleotide sequence: TGCGCCAGCAGGGGTCGCACTGGAAACACCATATATTTT. Protein: CASRGRTGNTIYF.

Judged by abundance, this clone is medium-sized (0.01 to 0.1%). The chain joins TRBV5-1 to TRBJ1-2; D not resolved. The germline gives CDR1 SGHRS, CDR2 YFSETQ. V was clipped by 2 bases and J by 4 bases, with 9 bases between them. CDR3 length: 13 amino acids. This CDR3 is CASSFEGIYGYTF. The CDR3 DNA reads TGCGCCAGCAGCTTTGAAGGGATCTATGGCTACACCTTC.

The V call is TRBV2, the J call TRBJ1-1; 8 bases map to TRBD1. The length of the CDR3 is 14 residues. The J segment lost 7 bases and the V segment lost 5 bases, leaving 9 bases of the junction unmatched. Germline V gene sequence: CDR1 SNHLY, CDR2 FYNNEI. The CDR3 loop reads CASSFHLGQVEAFF. The CDR3 region has the DNA TGTGCCAGCAGTTTCCATCTGGGACAGGTTGAAGCTTTCTTT.

V and J are TRBV10-3 and TRBJ2-3, with TRBD1 matching 8 bases. CDR3 length: 15 amino acids. Germline trimming cut 6 bases from V and 5 bases from J; bases unmatched to any gene: 10. Germline CDR1 reads ENHRY; CDR2 reads SYGVKD. CDR3 loop: CAISSQGAGIDTQYF. CDR3 coding DNA: TGTGCCATCAGCTCGCAGGGGGCTGGAATAGATACGCAGTATTTT.

The chain combines TRBV5-1 with TRBJ1-6; no clear D. This CDR3 is 13 amino acids long. The germline CDR1 and CDR2 sequences are SGHRS and YFSETQ. Between the trimmed V and J ends, which lost 0 bases and 15 bases, there was a span of 13 bases. The CDR3 DNA sequence: TGCGCCAGCAGCTTGGCCGGCCTATCGGGCCTCCACTTT. It codes for CASSLAGLSGLHF.

A single count supports this clone. The V and J genes are TRBV2 and TRBJ2-4; D is possibly TRBD1 or TRBD2 (5 bases each). The V and J ends lost 4 bases and 2 bases respectively, with 15 bases between them. Germline loops: CDR1 SNHLY, CDR2 FYNNEI. The CDR3 spans 16 residues. The CDR3 loop reads CASSGPLGVSKNIQYF. The CDR3 coding sequence is TGTGCCAGCAGTGGCCCCCTGGGGGTGTCCAAAAACATTCAGTACTTC.

This rearrangement joins TRBV5-5 to TRBJ2-3; D not certain. V dropped 2 bases and J dropped 8 bases, with 9 bases sitting between them. The CDR3 loop spans 12 amino acids. In germline, CDR1 is SGHKS, CDR2 YYEKEE (reference sequence). This chain's CDR3 is CASSLLGATQYF. The CDR3 bases are TGTGCCAGCAGCTTATTAGGAGCTACGCAGTATTTT.

V gene TRBV2 combines with J gene TRBJ1-2; TRBD1 might be the D (6 bases). V shed 6 bases and J shed 6 bases, with 8 bases lying between them. The CDR3 consists of 11 residues. Germline V gene lookup returns CDR1 SNHLY and CDR2 FYNNEI. The CDR3, as DNA: TGTGCCAGCAGGGCAGGGGATGGCTACACCTTC. Amino acids: CASRAGDGYTF.

The chain carries TRBV5-6 and TRBJ1-1; the match to TRBD1 covers 10 bases. From germline, CDR1 is SGHDT and CDR2 YYEEEE. Germline trimming cut 4 bases from V and 6 bases from J; bases unmatched to any gene: 12. CDR3 size: 16 residues. CDR3 coding DNA: TGTGCCAGCAGCCCATTAGACAGGGGGCAGAAAGCTGAAGCTTTCTTT. This gives the protein CASSPLDRGQKAEAFF. The full variable domain, in which reference TRBV5-6 and TRBJ1-1 provide the parts outside the CDR3, is DAGVTQSPTHLIKTRGQQVTLRCSPKSGHDTVSWYQQALGQGPQFIFQYYEEEERQRGNFPDRFSGHQFPNYSSELNVNALLLGDSALYLCASSPLDRGQKAEAFFGQGTRLTVV.

This rearrangement joins TRBV29-1 to TRBJ2-3, with D perhaps TRBD1 or TRBD2 (5 bases each). Deletions cut 8 bases from V and 4 bases from J, with 19 bases between. Germline V gives CDR1 SQVTM, CDR2 ANQGSEA. This CDR3 has 14 amino acids. CDR3 residues: CSYAGTYGSDTQYF. The CDR3 coding sequence is TGCAGCTACGCCGGGACCTACGGTTCAGATACGCAGTATTTT.

CDR3 sequence: CASSLAQGGNTGELFF. DNA of the CDR3: TGCGCCAGCAGCTTGGCCCAGGGAGGGAACACCGGGGAGCTGTTTTTT. This rearrangement joins TRBV5-1 to TRBJ2-2; D may be TRBD2 (6 bases). The CDR3 is 16 residues long. CDR1 SGHRS and CDR2 YFSETQ come from the germline V gene. The V and J ends lost 0 bases and 1 base respectively, with 10 bases between them.

This rearrangement joins TRBV19 to TRBJ2-7; TRBD2 matches at 11 bases. V shed 7 bases and J 2 bases; nucleotides not matched to a gene: 10. The CDR3 is made up of 16 amino acids. CDR1 and CDR2 from the germline V gene are LNHDA and SQIVND (reference sequence). The CDR3 DNA sequence: TGTGCCAGTAAAACTAGCGGGGGCACACCAACCTACGAGCAGTACTTC. Translation gives CASKTSGGTPTYEQYF.

This clone was seen a single time. V usage is TRBV7-2 and J usage is TRBJ2-1, with 11 positions matching TRBD2. The J segment lost 3 bases and the V segment lost 5 bases, leaving 6 bases of the junction unmatched. The germline V gene encodes CDR1 SGHTA and CDR2 FQGNSA. This CDR3 is built from 16 residues. The CDR3 region is CASSPRLAGRYNEQFF. The CDR3 region has the DNA TGTGCCAGCAGCCCCCGACTAGCGGGGCGCTACAATGAGCAGTTCTTC.

The rearrangement joins TRBV4-1 to TRBJ1-2; D ambiguous. The germline gives CDR1 MGHRA, CDR2 YSYEKL. The V and J ends lost 0 bases and 1 base respectively, with 12 bases between them. The CDR3 consists of 16 residues. The CDR3 nucleotides are TGCGCCAGCAGCCAAGAAAGGGCAACCTTTAACTATGGCTACACCTTC. Its protein is CASSQERATFNYGYTF.

The count of this clone is one. At one end, the junction sequence differs from germline, possibly due to a read error. The chain carries TRBV7-9 and TRBJ1-1; TRBD1 is a possible D gene (5 bases). The CDR3 runs to 13 residues. Germline CDR1 reads SEHNR; CDR2 reads FQNEAQ (reference sequence). CDR3 in amino acids: CTSSYQGNTEAFF. The DNA of the CDR3 is TGTACCAGCAGTTATCAGGGTAACACTGAAGCTTTCTTT.

Regarding this clone: At one boundary the junction diverges from the germline segment, which might be a read error. The chain links TRBV5-3 to TRBJ2-2; D tentatively fits TRBD1 or TRBD2 (6 bases each). TRBV5-3 is an ORF; its function is uncertain. This CDR3 contains 11 residues. The CDR3 spells CAGRGARELFF. The CDR3 DNA sequence: TGTGCCGGAAGGGGGGCGCGTGAGCTGTTTTTT.

CDR3 nucleotide sequence: TGTGCTAGTGGGGGGCCAGGATCGAACACCGGGGAGCTGTTTTTT. As protein: CASGGPGSNTGELFF. J is TRBJ2-2 and V is TRBV12-5; a weak D match, TRBD1 (5 bases). Trimming removed 6 bases from V and 0 bases from J, with 11 bases in between. The CDR3 totals 15 residues. Germline CDR1 is LGHNT and CDR2 is FRNRAP.

The chain has TRBV5-1 and TRBJ2-3, with TRBD2 matching 7 bases. The CDR3 spans 16 residues. Germline V lookup: CDR1 SGHRS, CDR2 YFSETQ. J lost 2 bases, V lost 1 base, and 7 bases had no gene match. CDR3 sequence: CASSLRQRGVTDTQYF. The CDR3 nucleotides are TGCGCCAGCAGCTTGAGGCAGCGGGGTGTCACAGATACGCAGTATTTT.

The chain recombines TRBV10-2 with TRBJ1-5; a possible D gene is TRBD1 (5 bases). In germline, CDR1 is WSHSY, CDR2 SAAADI. The CDR3 spans 14 residues. V was clipped by 3 bases and J by 6 bases, with 12 bases between them. The CDR3 bases are TGCGCCAGCAGTGAAGGTAGGGGAGGTCAGCCCCAGCATTTT. Encoded protein: CASSEGRGGQPQHF.

This chain uses TRBV18 with TRBJ1-5; D may be TRBD1 (6 bases). The CDR3 has 15 residues. CDR1 KGHSH and CDR2 LQKENI come from the germline V gene. V was pared by 2 bases and J by 3 bases, with 11 bases between. The CDR3 region is CASSPSDRYNQPQHF. The CDR3 DNA reads as TGTGCCAGCTCACCATCGGACAGATACAATCAGCCCCAGCATTTT. The variable domain in full, with the rest retrieved from reference TRBV18 and TRBJ1-5, is NAGVMQNPRHLVRRRGQEARLRCSPMKGHSHVYWYRQLPEEGLKFMVYLQKENIIDESGMPKERFSAEFPKEGPSILRIQQVVRGDSAAYFCASSPSDRYNQPQHFGDGTRLSIL.